This TCR beta chain was found in a study of OX40 agonist ivuxolimab in advanced cancers. About the research overall: Ivuxolimab was delivered to patients intravenously every 2 weeks at doses spanning 0.01 to 10 mg/kg. Therapy given before enrollment (anti-PD-1, anti-PD-L1 or anti-CTLA-4) was allowed, and over 35% had some. Partial responses, seen in three patients, involved one hepatocellular carcinoma and two cutaneous melanomas.

The method was immunoSEQ multiplex PCR; TCRdb's version includes in-frame clones alone and lacks a portion of them. The sample has tens of thousands of clones, approximately 86% seen once. CDR1 is MNHNY, CDR2 SVGAGI, per germline (reference sequence). The CDR3 spans 14 residues. The germline V and J ends were trimmed by 6 bases and 1 base, with 12 bases remaining between them. Systemic immunosuppression or a history of autoimmune disease excluded patients. The receptor's source is an adult with an advanced solid tumor such as melanoma, head and neck, liver or kidney cancer. The chain combines TRBV6-6 with TRBJ2-5; no reliable D call. This specimen consisted of CD4+ or CD8+ T cells sorted from blood, obtained in a trial of the OX40 agonist ivuxolimab. The CDR3 DNA reads TGTGCCAGCAGAGGCACAACCCCCCAAGAGACCCAGTACTTC. As protein: CASRGTTPQETQYF.